The clone carrying this T cell receptor (beta chain) was seen ten or more times. Its antigen remains unidentified. RNA transcripts provided the source from which TCR beta CDR3 regions were amplified. The TCR CDR3 first-round RT-PCR relied on the HTBI primer set. MiXCR, run by TCRdb on the multiplex PCR reads, gives a single entry per CDR3 protein. The data hold 500,000 to 750,000 distinct CDR3 sequences, with around a sixth observed a single time. The junction had 12 bases not matched to a gene; V was cut back by 6 bases and J by 4 bases. From germline, CDR1 is MDHEN and CDR2 SYDVKM. This CDR3 comprises 15 residues. These data come from a study of T cells in Graves' hyperthyroidism and ophthalmopathy. General observations from the study: The model anticipated ophthalmopathy a median approximately 6.6 months pre-onset.

The V call is TRBV28, the J call TRBJ2-7; 7 positions agree with TRBD1. This clonotype originated in a woman aged 30 to 39 with Graves' hyperthyroidism. The sample was blood. This CDR3 reads CASSNQGVILYEQYF. The CDR3 DNA reads as TGTGCCAGCAGCAATCAGGGGGTTATCTTGTACGAGCAGTACTTC.